This T cell receptor (beta chain) was identified in a study of technical replicates of blood from several donors. CDR1 and CDR2 from the germline V gene are SGDLS and YYNGEE. The CDR3 is 14 amino acids. Trimming cost V 4 bases and J 8 bases, with 15 bases left between them. The protocol was immunoSEQ multiplex PCR, while the TCRdb copy is restricted to in-frame clones and leaves out a portion. The repertoire holds tens of thousands of clones, with almost 97% as singletons. The rearrangement joins TRBV9 to TRBJ1-4; weak D call: TRBD1 (6 bases). Material for sequencing was T cells isolated from PBMCs. This clonotype was obtained from a human donor in good health. The CDR3 region has the DNA TGTGCCAGCAGCCTTTCAGGGGCCTGGGAAAAACTGTTTTTT. This gives the protein CASSLSGAWEKLFF. Based on the CDR3 plus reference TRBV9 and TRBJ1-4, the full variable domain is DSGVTQTPKHLITATGQRVTLRCSPRSGDLSVYWYQQSLDQGLQFLIQYYNGEERAKGNILERFSAQQFPDLHSELNLSSLELGDSALYFCASSLSGAWEKLFFGSGTQLSVL.